These T cell receptor beta chains were read from a single sample in a study of CD8+CD57+ T cells in acquired aplastic anemia. TCRdb reprocessed the reads via MiXCR and lists one record per CDR3 protein. The repertoire has about 110,000 distinct CDR3 sequences, 40% to 65% of them found once; the top ten carry 25% to 35%. Sequenced material: sorted CD4+, CD8+, or CD8+CD57+ T cells (not recorded which) from PBMCs. These receptors all come from a human donor in good health, serving as a control. Each CDR3 is given with its conserved first and last residue. Fields, in order: J gene, clone size, D gene, V gene, CDR3 DNA, CDR3 protein. The D gene is left open where the match is weak. The size field is filled for only some rows; it gives once, few, many or a size class.

J: TRBJ1-2; size: many; D: NA; V: TRBV5-6; DNA: TGTGCCAGCAGGGACACTCATAACTATGGCTACACCTTC; CDR3: CASRDTHNYGYTF
J: TRBJ2-7; size: NA; D: NA; V: TRBV19; DNA: TGTGCCAGCCGCCCCCTTGACGGCTCCTCCTACGAGCAGTACTTC; CDR3: CASRPLDGSSYEQYF
J: TRBJ2-1; size: NA; D: TRBD2; V: TRBV20-1; DNA: TGCAGTGCTCAGACGGCTAGCGGGAGTAAGGAGCAGTTCTTC; CDR3: CSAQTASGSKEQFF
J: TRBJ2-2; size: many; D: NA; V: TRBV19; DNA: TGTGCCAGTCGGTTTGACTTATACACCGGGGAGCTGTTTTTT; CDR3: CASRFDLYTGELFF
J: TRBJ1-2; size: few; D: NA; V: TRBV7-2; DNA: TGTGCCAGCAGCTGGACAGAGAACTATGGCTACACCTTC; CDR3: CASSWTENYGYTF
J: TRBJ2-3; size: many; D: NA; V: TRBV14; DNA: TGTGCCAGCAGCCAAGTGGGGACGCAGTATTTT; CDR3: CASSQVGTQYF
J: TRBJ1-1; size: NA; D: NA; V: TRBV15; DNA: TGTGCCACCAGTCGGCAGTCGAACACTGAAGCTTTCTTT; CDR3: CATSRQSNTEAFF
J: TRBJ1-1; size: NA; D: NA; V: TRBV29-1; DNA: TGCAGCGTTGTAAGGGGGGACACTGAAGCTTTCTTT; CDR3: CSVVRGDTEAFF
J: TRBJ2-2; size: NA; D: TRBD2; V: TRBV19; DNA: TGTGCCAGTAGTATTAGCGGGCGTACCGGGGAGCTGTTTTTT; CDR3: CASSISGRTGELFF
J: TRBJ2-1; size: NA; D: TRBD2; V: TRBV2; DNA: TGTGCCAGCAAAAGGACTAGCGGGACTTACAATGAGCAGTTCTTC; CDR3: CASKRTSGTYNEQFF
J: TRBJ2-7; size: NA; D: NA; V: TRBV9; DNA: TGTGCCAGCAGCGGGACGGGGGGCGTCCTCCACGAGCAGTACTTC; CDR3: CASSGTGGVLHEQYF
J: TRBJ2-2; size: few; D: NA; V: TRBV3-1; DNA: TGTGCCAGCAGCCTCGGGACCACCGGGGAGCTGTTTTTT; CDR3: CASSLGTTGELFF
J: TRBJ1-2; size: NA; D: TRBD1; V: TRBV19; DNA: TGTGCCAGTAGTACCCCCGGGACAGGGGACAACTATGGCTACACCTTC; CDR3: CASSTPGTGDNYGYTF
J: TRBJ1-1; size: many; D: NA; V: TRBV9; DNA: TGTGCCAGCAGCGCGCCTGGAAGGGGCATGAACACTGAAGCTTTCTTT; CDR3: CASSAPGRGMNTEAFF
J: TRBJ2-7; size: NA; D: NA; V: TRBV28; DNA: TGTGCCAGCAGCTACCCCGACAGACCCCGCGTCGTGCAGTACTTC; CDR3: CASSYPDRPRVVQYF
J: TRBJ1-2; size: few; D: NA; V: TRBV2; DNA: TGTGCCATCAGTGTGGAAACCTATGGCTACACCTTC; CDR3: CAISVETYGYTF
J: TRBJ2-5; size: NA; D: TRBD1; V: TRBV7-2; DNA: TGTGCCAGCAGCTTAGGACAGGGGGAGACCCAGTACTTC; CDR3: CASSLGQGETQYF
J: TRBJ2-2; size: few; D: NA; V: TRBV4-1; DNA: TGCGCCAGCAGCTGGACAGAACAGAACACCGGGGAGCTGTTTTTT; CDR3: CASSWTEQNTGELFF
J: TRBJ1-6; size: few; D: TRBD1; V: TRBV2; DNA: TGTGCCACCTCCTTGATGGAGACAGGGGATTCACCCCTCCACTTT; CDR3: CATSLMETGDSPLHF
J: TRBJ2-7; size: NA; D: TRBD2; V: TRBV4-1; DNA: TGCGCCAGCAGCCAACCCGGGGGGGACTACGAGCAGTACTTC; CDR3: CASSQPGGDYEQYF
J: TRBJ2-1; size: many; D: NA; V: TRBV30; DNA: TGTGCCTGGAGTGTAGGGGGGTCATACAATGAGCAGTTCTTC; CDR3: CAWSVGGSYNEQFF
J: TRBJ1-1; size: NA; D: TRBD1; V: TRBV19; DNA: TGTGCCAGTACCCGGACAGGGGACACTGAAGCTTTCTTT; CDR3: CASTRTGDTEAFF
J: TRBJ2-3; size: NA; D: TRBD2; V: TRBV9; DNA: TGTGCCAGCAGCGTAGACAGCGGGGGGGCCTATGATACGCAGTATTTT; CDR3: CASSVDSGGAYDTQYF
J: TRBJ2-3; size: NA; D: NA; V: TRBV15; DNA: TGTGCCACCAGCATCAAGGGGGAGAGCACAGATACGCAGTATTTT; CDR3: CATSIKGESTDTQYF
J: TRBJ2-1; size: many; D: TRBD2; V: TRBV4-1; DNA: TGCGCCAGCAGCCTCTCGACTAGCGGGGGGTACTACAATGAGCAGTTCTTC; CDR3: CASSLSTSGGYYNEQFF
J: TRBJ1-2; size: few; D: NA; V: TRBV10-1; DNA: TGCGCCAGCACCGCCGGCAGGGTCGACGGCTACACCTTC; CDR3: CASTAGRVDGYTF
J: TRBJ1-3; size: NA; D: NA; V: TRBV2; DNA: TGTGCCAGCAGTCGTACAGGCGGATCTGGAAACACCATATATTTT; CDR3: CASSRTGGSGNTIYF
J: TRBJ1-4; size: many; D: NA; V: TRBV12-5; DNA: TGTGCTAGTGGTGACGACGGGGCGGCAAATGAAAAACTGTTTTTT; CDR3: CASGDDGAANEKLFF
J: TRBJ1-6; size: few; D: TRBD1; V: TRBV19; DNA: TGTGCCAGTCAAGCGGCCGGGACAGGGGGTTCACCCCTCCACTTT; CDR3: CASQAAGTGGSPLHF
J: TRBJ1-6; size: many; D: NA; V: TRBV5-1; DNA: TGCGCCAGCAGCTTGGGACATCGAGGATATTCACCCCTCCACTTT; CDR3: CASSLGHRGYSPLHF
J: TRBJ1-1; size: NA; D: TRBD1; V: TRBV10-1; DNA: TGCGCCAGCAGTGCGGACAGGGCTAGGGGTAATACTGAAGCTTTCTTT; CDR3: CASSADRARGNTEAFF
J: TRBJ2-1; size: NA; D: TRBD2; V: TRBV20-1; DNA: TGCAGCGCGGGGGGCGGTGAGCAGTTCTTC; CDR3: CSAGGGEQFF
J: TRBJ1-2; size: NA; D: NA; V: TRBV4-1; DNA: TGCGCCAGCAGCTTCGACCGTGTTGACTATGGCTACACCTTC; CDR3: CASSFDRVDYGYTF